Listed below are T cell receptor beta chains from one sample, sequenced in a study of T cell responses to AZD1222 COVID-19 vaccine. TCRdb keeps only in-frame clones here, not all; method: immunoSEQ multiplex PCR. The sample yields roughly 200,000 clones, about 89% seen once. Sequences were derived from peripheral blood, sampled 28 days after the second AZD1222 dose. The receptors derive from an adult who received the AZD1222 COVID-19 vaccine. Each CDR3 is given with its conserved first and last residue. Fields, in order: J gene, D gene, clone size, V gene, CDR3 protein, CDR3 DNA. The D gene is left open where the match is weak. Rows may omit the clone size; those that give it use once, few, many or a size class.

J: TRBJ1-1; D: NA; size: NA; V: TRBV19; CDR3: CASSIEALKLSLAPTFF; DNA: NA
J: TRBJ2-7; D: TRBD1; size: NA; V: TRBV19; CDR3: CASSGRTGGINEQYF; DNA: TGTGCCAGTAGTGGAAGGACAGGGGGGATAAACGAGCAGTACTTC
J: TRBJ2-7; D: NA; size: NA; V: TRBV24-1; CDR3: CATSPPGSYEQYF; DNA: TGTGCCACCAGTCCCCCAGGGTCGTACGAGCAGTACTTC
J: TRBJ1-6; D: NA; size: NA; V: TRBV27; CDR3: CASTNGGDNSPLHF; DNA: TGTGCCAGCACCAACGGGGGAGATAATTCACCCCTCCACTTT
J: TRBJ2-5; D: TRBD2; size: NA; V: TRBV5-1; CDR3: CASSSSGVQETQYF; DNA: TGCGCCAGCAGCTCTAGCGGGGTCCAAGAGACCCAGTACTTC
J: TRBJ1-2; D: TRBD1; size: NA; V: TRBV10-3; CDR3: CAITPTGQGEYGYTF; DNA: TGTGCCATCACCCCGACCGGACAGGGGGAGTATGGCTACACCTTC
J: TRBJ1-2; D: TRBD1; size: once; V: TRBV3-1/TRBV3-2; CDR3: CASSRERQGDRGYTF; DNA: TGTGCCAGCAGCCGCGAGAGACAGGGCGATCGGGGCTACACCTTC
J: TRBJ1-1; D: NA; size: NA; V: TRBV7-3; CDR3: CASSPHSRVNTEAFF; DNA: TGTGCCAGCAGCCCCCATTCCCGGGTGAACACTGAAGCTTTCTTT
J: TRBJ2-2; D: TRBD2; size: NA; V: TRBV10-3; CDR3: CAIRASGGELFF; DNA: TGTGCCATCAGAGCTAGCGGCGGGGAGCTGTTTTTT
J: TRBJ1-5; D: NA; size: NA; V: TRBV5-1; CDR3: CASSLEGLGNQPQHF; DNA: TGCGCCAGCAGCTTGGAAGGCCTGGGCAATCAGCCCCAGCATTTT